This T cell receptor beta chain was observed in a study of CD8+ T cells in alopecia areata. Background on the study: Treated patients were dosed with oral tofacitinib, taking 5 to 10 mg twice daily.

The CDR3 length is 15 residues. Germline values: CDR1 GTSNPN, CDR2 SVGIG (reference sequence). Trimming removed 0 bases from V and 8 bases from J; junction bases left unmatched: 5. Findings and caveats of the study: Sharing of TCRs across patients appeared less clear than in mice, possibly for HLA-related reasons. For lesional scalp, especially alopecia totalis/universalis, clonality was higher than in normal scalp.

As for this clone: Its specificity is not known.

Treatment here: oral pan-JAK inhibitor, 5-10 mg twice daily. Sampling of alopecia areata patients yielded lesional scalp punch biopsies as well as peripheral blood. Extracted RNA was reverse transcribed, and the resulting cDNA served as sequencing template. Some clones are missing from TCRdb's copy, which holds only in-frame ones; the method was immunoSEQ multiplex PCR. The profile shows hundreds of thousands of clones, roughly 63% of them singletons. The starting material was CD4+ T cells sorted from blood, obtained at week 52, from a patient treated with tofacitinib. V is TRBV30 and J is TRBJ1-6; 9 nucleotides line up with TRBD1. This sequence originates from a human donor with alopecia areata. The DNA for the CDR3 is TGTGCCTGGAGTGTCGGCAGGACAGGGGATTCACCCCTCCACTTT. This codes for CAWSVGRTGDSPLHF.